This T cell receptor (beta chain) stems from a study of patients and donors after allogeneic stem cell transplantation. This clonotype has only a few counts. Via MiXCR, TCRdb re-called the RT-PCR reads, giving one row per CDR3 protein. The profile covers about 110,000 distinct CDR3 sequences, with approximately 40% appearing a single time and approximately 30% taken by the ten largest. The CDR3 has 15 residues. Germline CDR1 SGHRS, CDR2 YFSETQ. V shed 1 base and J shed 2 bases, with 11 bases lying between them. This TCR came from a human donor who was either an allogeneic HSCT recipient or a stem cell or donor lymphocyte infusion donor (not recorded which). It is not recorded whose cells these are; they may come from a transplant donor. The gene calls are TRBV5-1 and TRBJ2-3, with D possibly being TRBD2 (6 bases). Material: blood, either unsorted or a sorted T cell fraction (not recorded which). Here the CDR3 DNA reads TGCGCCAGCAGCTTGTCTGGACTAAACACAGATACGCAGTATTTT. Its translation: CASSLSGLNTDTQYF.